These 14 T cell receptor beta chains came from one sample sequenced in a study of blood T cell repertoires in COVID-19. Profiling relied on immunoSEQ multiplex PCR, and the TCRdb table lists in-frame clones only, not all of them. The table shows roughly 200,000 clones, with about 88% occurring only once. Input material: peripheral blood. Source of these receptors: a woman in her 40s who had recovered from COVID-19.

The chain couples TRBV9 to TRBJ2-3; TRBD2 is a possible D gene (5 bases). Trimming shortened V by 0 bases and J by 1 base, and 9 bases separated the two germline ends. Looked up from germline, CDR1 is SGDLS and CDR2 is YYNGEE. CDR3 length: 15 amino acids. This CDR3 is CASSVVDSGTDTQYF. The CDR3 coding sequence is TGTGCCAGCAGCGTAGTGGATAGCGGCACAGATACGCAGTATTTT. The full variable domain, with the rest looked up from reference TRBV9 and TRBJ2-3, is DSGVTQTPKHLITATGQRVTLRCSPRSGDLSVYWYQQSLDQGLQFLIQYYNGEERAKGNILERFSAQQFPDLHSELNLSSLELGDSALYFCASSVVDSGTDTQYFGPGTRLTVL.

This chain joins TRBV10-3 and TRBJ2-5, with a weak D call TRBD1 (6 bases). With 10 bases removed from V and 2 bases from J, the gap between germline ends came to 8 bases. The length of the CDR3 is 11 residues. Germline V CDR1 and CDR2: ENHRY, SYGVKD. The CDR3 loop is CATGQQETQYF. CDR3 sequence (DNA): TGTGCCACCGGACAGCAAGAGACCCAGTACTTC.

The rearrangement joins TRBV3-1 (or the pseudogene TRBV3-2) to TRBJ2-7, with D maybe TRBD2 (5 bases). In germline, CDR1 is LGHDT, CDR2 YNNKEL (reference sequence). The length of the CDR3 is 14 residues. V lost 4 bases to trimming and J lost 2 bases, with 12 bases between them. The CDR3 is CASSLGGGTYEQYF. In DNA, the CDR3 is TGTGCCAGCAGCCTAGGAGGAGGCACCTACGAGCAGTACTTC.

V gene TRBV18 combines with J gene TRBJ2-2; D is undetermined. This CDR3 contains 14 residues. V was cut by 1 base and J by 4 bases, with 7 bases left in between. Germline V gives CDR1 KGHSH, CDR2 LQKENI. The CDR3 sequence is CASSPQDSTGELFF. CDR3 DNA: TGTGCCAGCTCACCACAAGATAGCACCGGGGAGCTGTTTTTT. Looking up the rest from reference TRBV18 and TRBJ2-2 gives the full variable domain: NAGVMQNPRHLVRRRGQEARLRCSPMKGHSHVYWYRQLPEEGLKFMVYLQKENIIDESGMPKERFSAEFPKEGPSILRIQQVVRGDSAAYFCASSPQDSTGELFFGEGSRLTVL.

The V gene is TRBV7-9, the J gene TRBJ2-7; 11 bases are a match to TRBD2. The CDR3 has 14 residues. With 4 bases clipped from V and 4 bases from J, the junction kept 3 bases outside the gene matches. Germline assignment: CDR1 SEHNR and CDR2 FQNEAQ (reference sequence). CDR3 sequence (DNA): TGTGCCAGCAGCTCAGGACTAGCGGGTTACGAGCAGTACTTC. Its translation: CASSSGLAGYEQYF.

V gene TRBV28 combines with J gene TRBJ2-1, with a tentative D call TRBD2 (6 bases). The CDR3 covers 16 residues. The V and J ends lost 2 bases and 8 bases respectively, with 19 bases between them. Germline values: CDR1 MDHEN, CDR2 SYDVKM. The CDR3 bases are TGTGCCAGCAGTTTAGACGTCGCGGGATCACGGGATGAGCAGTTCTTC. Translating gives CASSLDVAGSRDEQFF. Filled out from reference TRBV28 and TRBJ2-1, the complete variable domain reads DVKVTQSSRYLVKRTGEKVFLECVQDMDHENMFWYRQDPGLGLRLIYFSYDVKMKEKGDIPEGYSVSREKKERFSLILESASTNQTSMYLCASSLDVAGSRDEQFFGPGTRLTVL.

The chain combines TRBV5-1 with TRBJ2-7; 9 nucleotides match TRBD1. Germline values: CDR1 SGHRS, CDR2 YFSETQ. The CDR3 has 15 residues. Losses at the gene ends were 4 bases for V and 1 base for J; bases not matched to a gene: 6. The chain's CDR3 is CASSPTTGGSYEQYF. In nucleotides, the CDR3 is TGCGCCAGCAGCCCCACGACAGGGGGTTCCTACGAGCAGTACTTC.

The chain couples TRBV9 to TRBJ2-4; 9 positions match TRBD1. Germline lookup yields CDR1 SGDLS and CDR2 YYNGEE. With V trimmed by 0 bases and J by 8 bases, 3 bases remained unmatched. The CDR3 is 14 amino acids. The CDR3 sequence is CASSVEGQGHIQYF. Written as DNA, the CDR3 is TGTGCCAGCAGCGTAGAGGGACAGGGACACATTCAGTACTTC. The entire variable domain, with the rest obtained from reference TRBV9 and TRBJ2-4, is as follows: DSGVTQTPKHLITATGQRVTLRCSPRSGDLSVYWYQQSLDQGLQFLIQYYNGEERAKGNILERFSAQQFPDLHSELNLSSLELGDSALYFCASSVEGQGHIQYFGAGTRLSVL.

CDR3 nucleotides: TGTGCCAGCAGCTTAGAGCGGCTCTCTTGGGAGCAGTACTTC. This encodes CASSLERLSWEQYF. The genes are TRBV11-2 and TRBJ2-7, with D unresolved. Per germline, CDR1 SGHAT and CDR2 FQNNGV. The V and J ends lost 0 bases and 7 bases respectively, with 13 bases between them. The CDR3 extends over 14 amino acids.

A word on this clone: Other nucleotide sequences in the sample specify the same CDR3. This chain joins TRBV29-1 and TRBJ2-2; 9 bases line up with TRBD1. Germline V gene sequence: CDR1 SQVTM, CDR2 ANQGSEA. The CDR3 runs 13 residues. J was trimmed by 5 bases and V by 6 bases; bases with no gene match: 4. CDR3 in amino acids: CSVGGQGTGELFF. The CDR3 DNA reads TGCAGCGTGGGGGGACAGGGTACCGGGGAGCTGTTTTTT.

The chain couples TRBV5-1 to TRBJ2-7; D not certain. CDR1 and CDR2 from the germline V gene are SGHRS and YFSETQ. This CDR3 contains 14 residues. The V end lost 4 bases, the J end lost 7 bases, and 18 bases lay between the germline ends. The CDR3 region has the DNA TGCGCCAGCAGCCGAAGTCTACTATTGGCGGAGCAGTACTTC. Translated: CASSRSLLLAEQYF.

The chain links TRBV6-5 to TRBJ2-7; TRBD2 agrees at 8 bases. Germline V CDR1 and CDR2: MNHEY, SVGAGI. The length of the CDR3 is 15 residues. Trimming removed 2 bases from V and 5 bases from J; junction bases left unmatched: 8. CDR3 residues: CASSYGGAGAHEQYF. CDR3 nucleotide sequence: TGTGCCAGCAGTTACGGAGGAGCGGGAGCCCACGAGCAGTACTTC.

The V and J genes are TRBV19 and TRBJ2-1, with TRBD2 matching 12 bases. J was trimmed by 6 bases and V by 11 bases; bases with no gene match: 8. Germline V gene data show CDR1 as LNHDA and CDR2 as SQIVND (reference sequence). This CDR3 has 14 amino acids. The CDR3 here is CASKLAGGFNEQFF. Written as DNA, the CDR3 is TGTGCCTCAAAACTAGCGGGAGGTTTCAATGAGCAGTTCTTC.

The chain is built from TRBV2 and TRBJ1-2; D uncertain. The CDR3 consists of 13 residues. With 5 bases removed from V and 6 bases from J, the gap between germline ends came to 13 bases. CDR1 is SNHLY and CDR2 is FYNNEI in the germline V gene. The CDR3: CASSLGGSHGYTF. For the CDR3, the DNA is TGTGCCAGCAGTCTCGGTGGGAGCCATGGCTACACCTTC. The full variable domain, in which reference TRBV2 and TRBJ1-2 provide the parts outside the CDR3, is EPEVTQTPSHQVTQMGQEVILRCVPISNHLYFYWYRQILGQKVEFLVSFYNNEISEKSEIFDDQFSVERPDGSNFTLKIRSTKLEDSAMYFCASSLGGSHGYTFGSGTRLTVV.